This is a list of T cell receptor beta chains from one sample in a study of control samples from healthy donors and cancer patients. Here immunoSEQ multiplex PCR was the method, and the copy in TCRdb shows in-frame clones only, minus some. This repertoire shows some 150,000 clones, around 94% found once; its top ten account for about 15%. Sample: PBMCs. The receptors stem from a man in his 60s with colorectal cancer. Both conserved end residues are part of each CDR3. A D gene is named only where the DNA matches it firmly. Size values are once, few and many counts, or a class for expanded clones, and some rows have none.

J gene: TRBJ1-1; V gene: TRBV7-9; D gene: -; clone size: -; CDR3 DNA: TGTGCCAGCAGTATGGGAGTAAGAGGGACTGAAGCTTTCTTT; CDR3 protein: CASSMGVRGTEAFF
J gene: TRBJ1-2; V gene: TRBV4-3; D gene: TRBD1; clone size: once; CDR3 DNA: TGCGCCAGCAGCCCGACGGGACAGGTCTATGGCTACACCTTC; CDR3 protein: CASSPTGQVYGYTF
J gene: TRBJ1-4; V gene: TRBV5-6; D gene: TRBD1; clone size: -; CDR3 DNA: TGTGCCAGCAGCCTGGGACAGCCGCTAGGAAAACTGTTTTTT; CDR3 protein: CASSLGQPLGKLFF
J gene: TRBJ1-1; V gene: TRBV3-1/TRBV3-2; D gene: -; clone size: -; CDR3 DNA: TGTGCCAGCAGCCCCGCTGTGAACACTGAAGCTTTCTTT; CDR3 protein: CASSPAVNTEAFF
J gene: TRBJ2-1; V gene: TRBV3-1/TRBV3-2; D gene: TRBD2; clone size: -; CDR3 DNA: TGTGCCAGCAGCCAAGCCGGACTAGCGGGGGGTAGGCCTAACAATGAGCAGTTCTTC; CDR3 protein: CASSQAGLAGGRPNNEQFF
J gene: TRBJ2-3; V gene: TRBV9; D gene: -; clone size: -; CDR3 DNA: TGTGCCAGCATCGGGACGAGCACAGATACGCAGTATTTT; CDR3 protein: CASIGTSTDTQYF
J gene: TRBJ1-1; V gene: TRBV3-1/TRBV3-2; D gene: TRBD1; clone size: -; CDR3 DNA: TGTGCCAGCAGCCAAGATACAGGGGGTGGTGAAGCTTTCTTT; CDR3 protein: CASSQDTGGGEAFF
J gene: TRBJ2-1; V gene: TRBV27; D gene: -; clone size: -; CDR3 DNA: TGTGCCAGCAGTTTCCTGACCGATTACTACAATGAGCAGTTCTTC; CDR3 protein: CASSFLTDYYNEQFF
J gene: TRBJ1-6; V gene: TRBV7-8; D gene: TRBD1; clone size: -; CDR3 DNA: TGTGCCAGCAGCTTAGTGGGACAGGGGTCTTCACCCCTCCACTTT; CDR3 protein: CASSLVGQGSSPLHF
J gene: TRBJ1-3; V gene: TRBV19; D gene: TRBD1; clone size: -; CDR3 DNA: TGTGCCAGTCGGGACAGGGGCTCGTCTGGAAACACCATATATTTT; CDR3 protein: CASRDRGSSGNTIYF
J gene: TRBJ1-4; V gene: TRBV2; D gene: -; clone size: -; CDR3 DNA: TGTGCCAGCAGCAGTCAGGGTAGTGAAAAACTGTTTTTT; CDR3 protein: CASSSQGSEKLFF
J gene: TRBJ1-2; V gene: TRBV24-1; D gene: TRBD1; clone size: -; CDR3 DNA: TGTGCCACCAGTGATTCCGGGACAGGGGGCAACTATGGCTACACCTTC; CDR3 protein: CATSDSGTGGNYGYTF
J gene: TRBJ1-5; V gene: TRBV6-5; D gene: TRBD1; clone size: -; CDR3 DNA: TGTGCCAGCAGAAACAATGGACAGGGACGCCAGCCCCAGCATTTT; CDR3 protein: CASRNNGQGRQPQHF
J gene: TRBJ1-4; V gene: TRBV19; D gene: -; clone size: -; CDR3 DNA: TGTGCCAGTACCCCACCGGGTTTCGGGGGTCTTAATGAAAAACTGTTTTTT; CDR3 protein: CASTPPGFGGLNEKLFF
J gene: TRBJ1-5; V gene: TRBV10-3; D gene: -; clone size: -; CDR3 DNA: TGTGCCATCAGTGAGTCCGGCAGATATAGCAATCAGCCCCAGCATTTT; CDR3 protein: CAISESGRYSNQPQHF
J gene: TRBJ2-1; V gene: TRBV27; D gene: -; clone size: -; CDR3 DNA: TGTGCCAGCAGTTCCCCGTACAATGAGCAGTTCTTC; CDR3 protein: CASSSPYNEQFF
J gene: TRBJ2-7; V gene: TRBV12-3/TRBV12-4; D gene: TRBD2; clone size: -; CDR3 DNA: TGTGCCAGCGTCCGGGAGGGGAGATACGAGCAGTACTTC; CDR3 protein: CASVREGRYEQYF
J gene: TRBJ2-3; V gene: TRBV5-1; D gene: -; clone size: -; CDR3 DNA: TGCGCCAGCAGCTTGGCGGGTTACACAGATACGCAGTATTTT; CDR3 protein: CASSLAGYTDTQYF
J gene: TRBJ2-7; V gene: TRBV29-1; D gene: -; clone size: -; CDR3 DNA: TGCAGCGTTGAAGATCGGGACAAGAGGGACGAGCAGTACTTC; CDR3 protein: CSVEDRDKRDEQYF
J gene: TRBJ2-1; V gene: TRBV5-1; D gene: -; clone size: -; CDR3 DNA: TGCGCCAGCAGCCTCGAGGGTTATCCTCTTCTCTTC; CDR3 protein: CASSLEGYPLLF
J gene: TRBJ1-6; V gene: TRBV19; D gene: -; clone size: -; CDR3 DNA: TGTGCCAGTAGATCCCTAACCGGGGCAGCTAATTCACCCCTCCACTTT; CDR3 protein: CASRSLTGAANSPLHF
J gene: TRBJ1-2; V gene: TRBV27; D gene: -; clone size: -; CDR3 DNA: TGTGCCAGCAGTTTGAGGGGCCTGGGTGGGTATGGCTACACCTTC; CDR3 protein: CASSLRGLGGYGYTF
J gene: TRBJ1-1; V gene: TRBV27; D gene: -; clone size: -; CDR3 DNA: TGTGCCAGCAGTTTAGGGTGGGGGCAGGGGACTGAAGCTTTCTTT; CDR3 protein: CASSLGWGQGTEAFF
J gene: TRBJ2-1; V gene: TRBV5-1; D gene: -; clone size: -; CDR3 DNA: TGCGCCAGCACCACCGGTCCCCCCACTCGGAATGAGCAGTTCTTC; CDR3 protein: CASTTGPPTRNEQFF
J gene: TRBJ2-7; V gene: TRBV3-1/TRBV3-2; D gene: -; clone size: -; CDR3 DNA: TGTGCCAGCAGCCAAGTGCTGGAATCCTACGAGCAGTACTTC; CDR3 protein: CASSQVLESYEQYF
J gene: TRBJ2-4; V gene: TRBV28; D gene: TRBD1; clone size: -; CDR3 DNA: TGTGCCAGCAGTCCGGGGACAGGGCGAAACATTCAGTACTTC; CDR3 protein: CASSPGTGRNIQYF
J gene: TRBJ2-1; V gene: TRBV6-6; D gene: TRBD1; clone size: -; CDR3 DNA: TGTGCCAGCAAGGGACAGGGGACTACCTCTGTCAATGAGCAGTTCTTC; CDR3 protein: CASKGQGTTSVNEQFF